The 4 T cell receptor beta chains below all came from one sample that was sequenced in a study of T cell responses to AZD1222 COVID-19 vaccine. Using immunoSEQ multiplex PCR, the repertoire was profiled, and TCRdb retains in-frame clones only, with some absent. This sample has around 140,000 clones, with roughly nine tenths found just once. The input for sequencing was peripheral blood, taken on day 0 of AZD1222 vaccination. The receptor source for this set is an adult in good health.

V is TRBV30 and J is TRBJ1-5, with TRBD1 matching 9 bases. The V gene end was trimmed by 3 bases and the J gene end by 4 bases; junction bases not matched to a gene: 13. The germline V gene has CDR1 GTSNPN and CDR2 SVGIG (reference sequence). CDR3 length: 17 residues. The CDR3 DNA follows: TGTGCCTGGAGACGTACGGGACAGGGTTTGTTTAATCAGCCCCAGCATTTT. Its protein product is CAWRRTGQGLFNQPQHF.

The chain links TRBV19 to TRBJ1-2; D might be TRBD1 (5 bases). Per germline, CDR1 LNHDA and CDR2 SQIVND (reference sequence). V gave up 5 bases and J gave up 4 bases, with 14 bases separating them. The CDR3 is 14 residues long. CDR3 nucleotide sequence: TGTGCCAGTAGTCCCGGAACTAGGGGCTATGGCTACACCTTC. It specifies CASSPGTRGYGYTF.

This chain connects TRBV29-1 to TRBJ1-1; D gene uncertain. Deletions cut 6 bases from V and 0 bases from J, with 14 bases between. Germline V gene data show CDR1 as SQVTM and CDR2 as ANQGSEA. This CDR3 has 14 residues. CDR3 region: CSVLINGMNTEAFF. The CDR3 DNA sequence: TGCAGCGTCCTAATAAACGGCATGAACACTGAAGCTTTCTTT.

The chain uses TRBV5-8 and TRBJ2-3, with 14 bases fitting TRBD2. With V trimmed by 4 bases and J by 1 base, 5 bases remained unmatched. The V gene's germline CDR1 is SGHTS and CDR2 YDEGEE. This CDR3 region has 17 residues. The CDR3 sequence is CASSPGTSGGGTDTQYF. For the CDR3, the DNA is TGTGCCAGCAGCCCGGGGACTAGCGGGGGAGGCACAGATACGCAGTATTTT.